This is a list of T cell receptor beta chains from one sample in a study of cytotoxic CD8 clonotypes in ibrutinib-treated CLL. Profiled with immunoSEQ multiplex PCR; TCRdb holds only in-frame clones, not every one. The sample has 330,000 or so clones, roughly 70% seen once. This specimen was PBMCs, taken after 36 months of ibrutinib treatment. These TCRs come from a human donor with chronic lymphocytic leukemia. Each CDR3 is given with its conserved first and last residue.

length: 15; V: TRBV6-5; J: TRBJ2-5; CDR3: CASRDRGGYQETQYF
length: 13; V: TRBV9; J: TRBJ2-5; CDR3: CASSVAEGETQYF
length: 16; V: TRBV7-8; J: TRBJ2-7; CDR3: CASSLYSGTGGYEQYF
length: 16; V: TRBV2; J: TRBJ1-5; CDR3: CASSEGALYSNQPQHF
length: 16; V: TRBV7-3; J: TRBJ2-3; CDR3: CASSLGLSGSTDTQYF
length: 13; V: TRBV29-1; J: TRBJ2-1; CDR3: CSVEEQVVNEQFF
length: 14; V: TRBV5-1; J: TRBJ1-2; CDR3: CASSLAYPVDGYTF
length: 13; V: TRBV5-1; J: TRBJ2-5; CDR3: CASSLGGWETQYF
length: 14; V: TRBV5-5; J: TRBJ2-3; CDR3: CASSPGQGADTQYF
length: 14; V: TRBV5-1; J: TRBJ2-6; CDR3: CASSRPSGANVLTF
length: 19; V: TRBV28; J: TRBJ1-4; CDR3: CASSLIQAGTFSTNEKLFF
length: 16; V: TRBV7-9; J: TRBJ1-1; CDR3: CASSFPRGRVNTEAFF
length: 14; V: TRBV7-8; J: TRBJ2-7; CDR3: CASSLGRSSYEQYF
length: 12; V: TRBV2; J: TRBJ1-1; CDR3: CASSPPGLGAFF
length: 13; V: TRBV14; J: TRBJ2-7; CDR3: CASSQGWLYEQYF
length: 16; V: TRBV27; J: TRBJ2-7; CDR3: CASSPISGTSHYEQYF
length: 15; V: TRBV6-6; J: TRBJ2-4; CDR3: CATEEDGIAKNIQYF
length: 16; V: TRBV4-1; J: TRBJ2-2; CDR3: CASSRRIAGEAGELFF
length: 15; V: TRBV7-9; J: TRBJ2-2; CDR3: CASSSTGHRIGELFF
length: 14; V: TRBV6-1; J: TRBJ1-2; CDR3: CASRTVVGSYGYTF
length: 17; V: TRBV18; J: TRBJ1-3; CDR3: CASSPIRAGVSGNTIYF
length: 14; V: TRBV27; J: TRBJ2-7; CDR3: CASGLAGGTYEQYF
length: 14; V: TRBV5-6; J: TRBJ1-4; CDR3: CASSDGQSNEKLFF
length: 17; V: TRBV9; J: TRBJ1-5; CDR3: CASSVVGAARLYQPQHF
length: 12; V: TRBV5-1; J: TRBJ1-2; CDR3: CASSQTGYGYTF
length: 20; V: TRBV5-1; J: TRBJ1-1; CDR3: CASSLEKTVLVGGMNTEAFF
length: 13; V: TRBV11-3; J: TRBJ2-7; CDR3: CASSSQGGYEQYF
length: 13; V: TRBV7-3; J: TRBJ1-1; CDR3: CASSSFMNTEAFF
length: 13; V: TRBV9; J: TRBJ1-2; CDR3: CASSKQGADGYTF
length: 17; V: TRBV5-6; J: TRBJ2-3; CDR3: CASNYWGARWLGDTQYF
length: 13; V: TRBV18; J: TRBJ1-2; CDR3: CASSPRGDYGYTF
length: 14; V: TRBV7-2; J: TRBJ2-7; CDR3: CASSPRWDLVEQYF
length: 16; V: TRBV21-1; J: TRBJ1-4; CDR3: CASSKARGGLNEKLFF
length: 11; V: TRBV29-1; J: TRBJ1-2; CDR3: CSVRGYYGYTF
length: 13; V: TRBV2; J: TRBJ2-2; CDR3: CASSDKDNRGLFF
length: 15; V: TRBV5-4; J: TRBJ2-5; CDR3: CASSRWDRAKETQYF
length: 16; V: TRBV12-5; J: TRBJ2-7; CDR3: CASGFHPTWTAREQYF
length: 15; V: TRBV7-2; J: TRBJ1-2; CDR3: CASSLRGQGGPGYTF
length: 13; V: TRBV9; J: TRBJ2-5; CDR3: CASSGTTSGTQYF
length: 14; V: TRBV5-1; J: TRBJ2-3; CDR3: CASRPPANADTQYF
length: 15; V: TRBV9; J: TRBJ2-1; CDR3: CASSVDDSSYNEQFF